A selection of T cell receptor beta chains follows, all from one sample in a study of technical replicates of blood from a few donors. Using immunoSEQ multiplex PCR, the repertoire was profiled, and TCRdb retains in-frame clones only, with some absent. This table holds approximately 75,000 clones, around four fifths found once. Sequenced input: PBMCs. These receptors were collected from a human donor in good health. Some clones in this sample may be carry-over from other donors' samples. Both conserved end residues are part of each CDR3. Each record gives: D gene, V gene, clone size, J gene, CDR3 DNA, CDR3 protein. The D gene is left open where the match is weak. Expanded clones are given a class, and other clones once, few, many or no size at all.

d_call: -; v_call: TRBV4-1; clone_size: -; j_call: TRBJ2-1; cdr3_nt: TGCGCCAGCAGCCAACGAACATACCGGGATATCTACAATGAGCAGTTCTTC; cdr3_aa: CASSQRTYRDIYNEQFF
d_call: TRBD1; v_call: TRBV25-1; clone_size: once; j_call: TRBJ2-3; cdr3_nt: TGTGCCAGCAGTGAATTCGTAGGACAGGGGGCCGGAGATACGCAGTATTTT; cdr3_aa: CASSEFVGQGAGDTQYF
d_call: -; v_call: TRBV6-6; clone_size: -; j_call: TRBJ2-1; cdr3_nt: TGTGCCAGCAGTTACATAAACGGTGAGCAGTTCTTC; cdr3_aa: CASSYINGEQFF
d_call: -; v_call: TRBV6-5; clone_size: -; j_call: TRBJ1-1; cdr3_nt: TGTGCCAGCAGTTCCCTAACCCTGAACACTGAAGCTTTCTTT; cdr3_aa: CASSSLTLNTEAFF
d_call: TRBD1; v_call: TRBV5-6; clone_size: -; j_call: TRBJ2-3; cdr3_nt: TGTGCCAGCACAAGGGGGACAGGGCCTCCTCATACGCAGTATTTT; cdr3_aa: CASTRGTGPPHTQYF
d_call: TRBD1; v_call: TRBV5-6; clone_size: -; j_call: TRBJ1-4; cdr3_nt: TGTGCCAGCAGCGAAACAGGGGTAACTAATGAAAAACTGTTTTTT; cdr3_aa: CASSETGVTNEKLFF
d_call: -; v_call: TRBV4-3; clone_size: -; j_call: TRBJ2-3; cdr3_nt: TGCGCCAGCAGCCGGCAGCGTAAACCTAGCACAGATACGCAGTATTTT; cdr3_aa: CASSRQRKPSTDTQYF
d_call: -; v_call: TRBV9; clone_size: -; j_call: TRBJ2-7; cdr3_nt: TGTGCCAGCAGCCCGCAGCGGTTTCCAACCTACGAGCAGTACTTC; cdr3_aa: CASSPQRFPTYEQYF
d_call: -; v_call: TRBV25-1; clone_size: -; j_call: TRBJ2-1; cdr3_nt: TGTGCCAGCAGTGACCGGACGCGGGACGTCAATGAGCAGTTCTTC; cdr3_aa: CASSDRTRDVNEQFF
d_call: TRBD1; v_call: TRBV6-5; clone_size: -; j_call: TRBJ2-3; cdr3_nt: TGTGCCAGCAGTTACTCAGGGACAGGGACAGATACGCAGTATTTT; cdr3_aa: CASSYSGTGTDTQYF